The entry below describes one T cell receptor (beta chain). One end of the junction does not line up with germline, which may come from a read error. The data belong to a study of blood T cells in healthy people across ages. The CDR3 is 13 residues long. Germline V gene sequence: CDR1 DFQATT, CDR2 SNEGSKA (reference sequence). There were healthy Caucasian individuals from Russia, aged roughly 6 to 90, serving as donors. It was with a sample-barcoded 5' primer and a J-beta primer mix that a second PCR of roughly 6 to 12 cycles was run. No fewer than 2.5 million CDR3-containing paired-end reads came from each sample. TCRdb re-called the 5' RACE reads with MiXCR, one entry per CDR3 protein. This repertoire shows about 1,400,000 distinct CDR3 sequences, 35% to 45% found once; its top ten account for less than 8%.

The specimen was blood. The source of this sequence is a woman aged 18-29 years in good health. This chain links TRBV20-1 with TRBJ2-7; 8 nucleotides agree with TRBD2. The CDR3 loop reads CGARGTSGNEQYF. For the CDR3, the DNA is TGCGGTGCTAGAGGAACTAGCGGAAATGAGCAGTACTTC.